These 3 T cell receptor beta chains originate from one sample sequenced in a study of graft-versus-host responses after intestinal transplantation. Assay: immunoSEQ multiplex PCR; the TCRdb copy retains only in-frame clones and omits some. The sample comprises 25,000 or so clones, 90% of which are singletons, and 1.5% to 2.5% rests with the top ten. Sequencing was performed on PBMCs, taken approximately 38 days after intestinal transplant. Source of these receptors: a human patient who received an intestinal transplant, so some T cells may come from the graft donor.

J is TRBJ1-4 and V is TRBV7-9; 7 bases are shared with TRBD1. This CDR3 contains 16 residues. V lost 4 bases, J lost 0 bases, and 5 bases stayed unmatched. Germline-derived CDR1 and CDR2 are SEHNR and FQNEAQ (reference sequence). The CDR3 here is CASSSPGGSTNEKLFF. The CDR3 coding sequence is TGTGCCAGCAGCTCCCCAGGGGGGTCAACTAATGAAAAACTGTTTTTT.

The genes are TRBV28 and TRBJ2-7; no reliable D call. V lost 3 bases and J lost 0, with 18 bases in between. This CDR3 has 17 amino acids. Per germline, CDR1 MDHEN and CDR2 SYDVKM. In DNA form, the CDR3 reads TGTGCCAGCAGTTTTTTTTCGTTTCGCGGAACCTCCTACGAGCAGTACTTC. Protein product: CASSFFSFRGTSYEQYF.

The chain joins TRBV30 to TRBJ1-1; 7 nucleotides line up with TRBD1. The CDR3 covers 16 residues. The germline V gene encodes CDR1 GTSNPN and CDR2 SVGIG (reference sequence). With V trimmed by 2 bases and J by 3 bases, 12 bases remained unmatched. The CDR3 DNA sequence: TGTGCCTGGAGTCACGGCAGGGGGTTCTTGGACACTGAAGCTTTCTTT. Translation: CAWSHGRGFLDTEAFF.